Sequencing of this TCR beta chain was carried out in a study of PD-1 blockade in classical Hodgkin lymphoma (dated by TCRdb to about 2020). About the full investigation: Nivolumab dosing was 3 mg/kg intravenously every 2 weeks, continuing until either disease progression or unacceptable toxicity. To define a peripheral blood immune signature of response to PD-1 blockade in classical Hodgkin lymphoma, the study combined TCR beta sequencing with CyTOF.

Genomic DNA was isolated using the Qiagen DNeasy kit from unsorted PBMCs as well as from negatively selected CD4+ and CD8+ fractions. Using primers that anneal to V and J segments, immunoSEQ multiplex PCR amplified the TCR beta CDR3 regions. Amplification bias was minimized using a synthetic immune receptor repertoire, and residual bias was removed computationally after sequencing. In the paper's pipeline: Repertoire diversity was quantified as the Shannon entropy index using custom Python scripts. Unsorted, CD4+ and CD8+ repertoires were analyzed separately, except in combined analyses where CD4+ and CD8+ sequences were merged in silico. A clone was considered expanded if an increase in frequency of at least 2-fold after treatment relative to C1D1 was found, and a pseudocount of 0.5 was applied to clones undetected at baseline. Singleton clones were defined as clones with 0 or 1 copy at C1D1, and non-singleton clones were defined as clones with 2 or more copies. Clones expanded in unsorted samples were labelled as CD4+, CD8+ or unknown by matching protein sequences in sorted samples from the same patient. Diversity changes from C1D1 to C4D1 were tested in paired samples using Wilcoxon tests. The immuneACCESS repertoire file appears here via TCRdb, limited to in-frame rearrangements. These files lack a portion of the clones; in checked studies, under half of the deficit traces to unresolved V genes, and the cause of the others is not known. V and J calls and clone size follow that table, whereas D and trimming were derived from the DNA. The sample data list about 93,000 clones, and around nine tenths of these were observed just once. In total, the top ten clones hold under 3% of the sample.

A word on this clone: Its binding antigen is unknown. The sample holds no much larger clone one base away, and base qualities are not on file.

Broad study findings and their caveats: Trial patients with a complete response had baseline diversity similar to that of newly diagnosed patients, while partial responders and progressors had significantly lower diversity. Newly diagnosed patients were reported to have lower baseline TCR diversity than healthy donors, and relapsed/refractory patients were reported to have lower baseline TCR diversity still. Only a single clinical trial cohort was studied, and what caused the repertoire differences, possibly disease activity or prior therapy, remained undefined. CD4+ but not CD8+ TCR diversity rose significantly by C4D1 (p=0.0027 vs p=0.16), most apparent in complete responders (p=0.02). Diversity was lower in patients who began nivolumab less than 1 year after ASCT, so these patients were left out of later analyses to avoid confounding by immune reconstitution.

Germline trimming: 4 bases from V, 3 bases from J; junction bases outside gene matches: 4. The CDR3 numbers 15 residues from cysteine through phenylalanine. Only the CDR3 part of the read is kept: 45 bases, read in frame from the first base. According to the germline V gene, CDR1 reads SGDLS and CDR2 reads YYNGEE. Taken with the paper, the label for time point translates to: cycle 2 day 1 (C2D1) of nivolumab. All trial patients had relapsed after autologous stem cell transplantation, with cohorts A, B and C differing in prior brentuximab vedotin exposure. The trial cohort comprised a few dozen patients with relapsed/refractory classical Hodgkin lymphoma whose best overall responses were complete response, partial response or progressive disease. In the multi-cohort phase II CheckMate 205 trial, trial patients received single-agent nivolumab. An independent review committee assessed best overall response by applying the 2007 International Working Group response criteria. Trial PBMCs were collected immediately before nivolumab initiation (C1D1) and during therapy at cycle 2 day 1 and cycle 4 day 1. Peripheral blood was collected in 8 mL Vacutainer Cell Preparation Tubes, from which PBMCs were isolated by centrifugation and then cryopreserved.

This TCR derives from a human donor with classical Hodgkin lymphoma. The V and J genes are TRBV9 and TRBJ2-7; 13 bases in the junction line up with TRBD2. The material was peripheral blood mononuclear cells (PBMCs), obtained before the second cycle of nivolumab. For the CDR3, the sequence is CASSLGTSGIYEQYF. The nucleotide sequence is TGTGCCAGCAGCTTGGGGACTAGCGGGATCTACGAGCAGTACTTC.